What follows is one T cell receptor (beta chain) and its context. The antigen is unknown. TCRdb reanalysed the 5' RACE reads using MiXCR and keeps one entry per CDR3 protein. The repertoire has about 110,000 distinct CDR3 sequences, around 15% of them found once; the top ten carry 28%. The data derive from a study of T-cell memory formation after mild COVID-19. Study information: The two donors had largely donor-specific TCR clusters.

Study observations and caveats: Among clones contracting day 15 to 85, CD4/CD8 was balanced, whereas later expanders leaned CD4+. Those CD4+ clones that contracted were mainly in CM and EM (CD8+ ones in EMRA). Cross-reactive memory seemingly joined, as some responding clones were found in pre-infection memory.

Germline V gene lookup returns CDR1 MNHEY and CDR2 SVGAGI. V dropped 0 bases and J dropped 2 bases, with 10 bases sitting between them. This CDR3 has 15 amino acids. The chain links TRBV6-5 to TRBJ1-1; D unresolved. Specimen: PBMCs or a T cell subset sorted from them (not recorded which). This TCR was recovered from an adult woman who had mild COVID-19 (a few samples of this study predate the infection). Cell type and time point are not known. The CDR3 nucleotides are TGTGCCAGCAGTTACTCACCAGGCGCTAACACTGAAGCTTTCTTT. It codes for CASSYSPGANTEAFF.